The rows below give T cell receptor beta chains drawn from one sample of a study of cytomegalovirus exposure and HLA in healthy donors. Generated by immunoSEQ multiplex PCR, the TCRdb table keeps only in-frame clones and is missing some. The table records 75,000 to 100,000 clones, 55% to 75% of them present only once. The material sequenced was PBMCs. The receptors originated from a man in his sixties in good health and CMV-seronegative. CDR3s include the opening cysteine and the closing phenylalanine or tryptophan. D genes are given only for firm matches. Rows may omit the clone size; those that give it use once, few, many or a size class.

NA	NA	TRBV11-2	TRBJ1-2	CASSPGQSYGYTF	TGTGCCAGCAGCCCTGGGCAGAGCTATGGCTACACCTTC
NA	NA	TRBV5-6	TRBJ1-2	CASTLREEWRTF	TGTGCCAGCACCTTACGTGAAGAATGGCGGACCTTC
NA	few	TRBV5-1	TRBJ2-7	CASSLGQGNYEQYF	TGCGCCAGCAGCTTGGGTCAGGGGAACTACGAGCAGTACTTC
NA	NA	TRBV6-6	TRBJ1-6	CASSDRHYNSPLHF	TGTGCCAGCAGTGACCGACACTATAATTCACCCCTCCACTTT
TRBD1	NA	TRBV28	TRBJ1-1	CASSIPGQGFGAFF	TGTGCCAGCAGTATACCGGGACAGGGTTTTGGAGCTTTCTTT
TRBD1	NA	TRBV9	TRBJ1-2	CASSGTGFSFPYGYTF	TGTGCCAGCAGCGGGACAGGATTTTCGTTCCCCTATGGCTACACCTTC
NA	NA	TRBV7-9	TRBJ1-1	CASSLSSGAEAFF	TGTGCCAGCAGCTTAAGTTCCGGGGCTGAAGCTTTCTTT
NA	few	TRBV30	TRBJ1-5	CAWSPGSNQPQHF	TGTGCCTGGAGTCCGGGGAGCAATCAGCCCCAGCATTTT
TRBD1	NA	TRBV18	TRBJ1-1	CASSPNRGANTEAFF	TGTGCCAGCTCCCCTAACAGGGGCGCGAACACTGAAGCTTTCTTT
NA	NA	TRBV19	TRBJ2-3	CASSPRTFDTQYF	TGTGCCAGTAGTCCTCGGACTTTTGATACGCAGTATTTT
NA	NA	TRBV5-1	TRBJ2-3	CASSTTGRRTDTQYF	TGCGCCAGCAGCACAACAGGGCGTCGCACAGATACGCAGTATTTT
NA	NA	TRBV30	TRBJ1-5	CAWSVEYSNQPQHF	TGTGCCTGGAGTGTAGAGTATAGCAATCAGCCCCAGCATTTT
TRBD1	NA	TRBV18	TRBJ1-5	CASSPPDRVSNQPQHF	TGTGCCAGCTCACCCCCGGACAGGGTTAGCAATCAGCCCCAGCATTTT
TRBD2	NA	TRBV28	TRBJ2-1	CASSPTSGGADEQFF	TGTGCCAGCAGTCCGACTAGCGGGGGGGCCGATGAGCAGTTCTTC
TRBD1	NA	TRBV19	TRBJ1-5	CASRDRGGQPQHF	TGTGCCAGTAGGGACAGGGGTGGTCAGCCCCAGCATTTT
TRBD2	NA	TRBV5-1	TRBJ2-3	CASSTGLVALQYF	TGCGCCAGCAGCACCGGACTAGTTGCGTTGCAGTATTTT
TRBD2	NA	TRBV9	TRBJ2-1	CASSGSGTYNEQFF	TGTGCCAGCAGCGGTAGCGGGACCTACAATGAGCAGTTCTTC
TRBD2	NA	TRBV6-5	TRBJ2-3	CASSSPSGGGDTQYF	TGTGCCAGCAGTTCCCCTAGCGGGGGGGGAGATACGCAGTATTTT
TRBD1	few	TRBV5-1	TRBJ2-3	CASSGDRGLRDTQYF	TGCGCCAGCAGCGGGGACAGGGGGCTGAGAGATACGCAGTATTTT
NA	NA	TRBV6-1	TRBJ1-2	CSSARALYGYTF	TGTTCCTCTGCCAGGGCTCTCTATGGCTACACCTTC
NA	NA	TRBV4-2	TRBJ2-1	CASDTGGSYNEQFF	TGTGCCAGCGACACAGGTGGGTCCTACAATGAGCAGTTCTTC
TRBD2	NA	TRBV30	TRBJ2-7	CAWGGDGTSGRVREQYF	TGTGCCTGGGGGGGGGATGGGACTAGCGGGAGAGTGCGCGAGCAGTACTTC
NA	few	TRBV19	TRBJ1-5	CASSTQAGQPQHF	TGTGCCAGTAGTACCCAAGCAGGTCAGCCCCAGCATTTT
NA	NA	TRBV30	TRBJ1-1	CAWNKNLGWNTEAFF	TGTGCCTGGAATAAAAATCTAGGCTGGAACACTGAAGCTTTCTTT
NA	NA	TRBV7-6	TRBJ1-1	CASSLRLNTEAFF	TGTGCCAGCAGCTTACGGTTGAACACTGAAGCTTTCTTT
TRBD1	NA	TRBV5-4	TRBJ1-2	CASSLSGGGYTF	TGTGCCAGCAGCTTGTCAGGGGGTGGCTACACCTTC
TRBD1	NA	TRBV19	TRBJ2-3	CASSRGQFTDTQYF	TGTGCCAGTAGCCGGGGACAGTTCACAGATACGCAGTATTTT
TRBD1	few	TRBV5-1	TRBJ2-7	CASSVGPGQSYEQYF	TGCGCCAGCAGCGTAGGGCCGGGACAGAGCTACGAGCAGTACTTC
NA	NA	TRBV27	TRBJ2-7	CASSFRQSSAGQYF	TGTGCCAGCAGTTTCAGGCAAAGTTCAGCTGGGCAGTACTTC
TRBD1	NA	TRBV11-3	TRBJ1-6	CASSATGTGFSPLHF	TGTGCCAGCAGCGCGACCGGGACAGGGTTTTCACCCCTCCACTTT
NA	NA	TRBV5-1	TRBJ1-5	CASSLEGAPHQPQHF	TGCGCCAGCAGCTTGGAAGGGGCACCTCATCAGCCCCAGCATTTT
TRBD1	NA	TRBV2	TRBJ2-7	CASSALSGGEQYF	TGTGCCAGCAGTGCCTTGTCAGGGGGAGAGCAGTACTTC
TRBD2	NA	TRBV2	TRBJ2-7	CASNKGLAETYEQYF	TGTGCCAGCAATAAGGGACTAGCGGAGACCTACGAGCAGTACTTC
TRBD1	once	TRBV19	TRBJ1-1	CASSLRPGTGGREAFF	TGTGCCAGTAGTCTCCGTCCCGGGACAGGGGGCCGGGAAGCTTTCTTT
NA	NA	TRBV25-1	TRBJ2-7	CASQDRRRSYEQYF	TGTGCCAGCCAGGACAGAAGGCGATCCTACGAGCAGTACTTC
TRBD1	few	TRBV7-8	TRBJ2-5	CASTSTGGYQETQYF	TGTGCCAGCACCTCGACAGGGGGGTACCAAGAGACCCAGTACTTC
TRBD1	NA	TRBV14	TRBJ1-2	CASSGQADRANYGYTF	TGTGCCAGCAGCGGACAGGCCGACAGGGCTAACTATGGCTACACCTTC
NA	NA	TRBV7-9	TRBJ1-1	CASSFGGALDTEAFF	TGTGCCAGCAGCTTCGGTGGGGCGCTAGACACTGAAGCTTTCTTT
NA	NA	TRBV2	TRBJ1-2	CASSDGYGYTF	TGTGCCAGCAGTGACGGTTATGGCTACACCTTC
NA	NA	TRBV18	TRBJ1-5	CASSPGGGVGQPQHF	TGTGCCAGCTCACCCGGGGGGGGCGTGGGTCAGCCCCAGCATTTT
NA	few	TRBV2	TRBJ1-5	CASTVGGPQHF	TGTGCCAGCACCGTAGGGGGGCCCCAGCATTTT
TRBD1	once	TRBV5-6	TRBJ2-2	CASSKLPRQGYAGELFF	TGTGCCAGCAGCAAATTGCCGCGACAGGGATACGCCGGGGAGCTGTTTTTT